This T cell receptor beta chain was documented in a study of blood T cell repertoires in COVID-19. Study-level information: PBMCs, B-cell-depleted T cells, or T cells were the source of the cDNA or gDNA that made up the material.

Germline V gives CDR1 LGHDT, CDR2 YNNKEL (reference sequence). Trimming pared 5 bases from V and 16 bases from J, leaving 18 bases between. This CDR3 spans 13 amino acids. Methods used by the authors: Estimation of nucleated cell counts was performed using reference gene primer amplification. Data came from immunoSEQ multiplex PCR; TCRdb stores just in-frame clones and leaves some out. V, J and clone size are taken as reported in that table, and D and trimming were inferred from the DNA itself. Of roughly 200,000 clones detected, about 90% appear once; the ten largest clones hold less than 4.5%. This clone has a handful of counts.

The clonotype was recovered from a woman aged 25 to 39 with acute COVID-19. The genes are TRBV3-1 (or the pseudogene TRBV3-2) and TRBJ1-6; D remains ambiguous. The sequenced sample consisted of PBMCs or T cells enriched from blood (not recorded which). Here the CDR3 DNA reads TGTGCCAGCAGCAAGAGAAGCGGATTTATTCTCCACTTT. Translated: CASSKRSGFILHF.